Below are 10 T cell receptor beta chains sequenced from a single sample in a study of monozygotic twins with cystic fibrosis (dated by TCRdb to the early 2020s). Library method: the immunoSEQ multiplex PCR assay. As stored in TCRdb, this immuneACCESS dataset retains in-frame rearrangements with V and J assigned. A fraction of the clones does not appear; measured against another copy, unresolved V genes explain less than half of the discrepancy, and the remainder lacks a known reason. This sample is represented by some 32,000 clones; around 90% of them were singletons. Jointly, the top ten make up roughly 1% of the sample. The source material was blood. These receptor sequences come from a girl aged 2-15 years with cystic fibrosis.

This rearrangement joins TRBV7-2 to TRBJ2-5; D not resolved. Germline CDR1 reads SGHTA; CDR2 reads FQGNSA. V lost 2 bases and J lost 4, with 5 bases in between. The CDR3 runs to 12 residues. The CDR3 reads CASSLFLETQYF. The CDR3 DNA reads TGTGCCAGCAGCTTATTCCTAGAGACCCAGTACTTC.

This rearrangement joins TRBV18 to TRBJ2-5; TRBD1 matches 8 bases. Germline V lookup: CDR1 KGHSH, CDR2 LQKENI. With 6 bases clipped from V and 4 bases from J, the junction kept 16 bases outside the gene matches. CDR3 size: 17 residues. CDR3 nucleotides: TGTGCCAGCTCCCCTCAACCCTGGACAGGGAGGCGAGAGACCCAGTACTTC. Translation: CASSPQPWTGRRETQYF.

The rearrangement joins TRBV30 to TRBJ1-2; the D gene is possibly TRBD1 (6 bases). Germline CDR1 reads GTSNPN; CDR2 reads SVGIG (reference sequence). V gave up 6 bases and J gave up 1 base, with 12 bases separating them. The CDR3 has 13 amino acids. DNA for the CDR3: TGTGCCTGCAATCAGGACAGTAACTATGGCTACACCTTC. The encoded protein is CACNQDSNYGYTF.

The chain couples TRBV7-9 to TRBJ1-4; D not resolved. Germline assignment: CDR1 SEHNR and CDR2 FQNEAQ (reference sequence). This CDR3 comprises 14 residues. The ends were cut back, 3 bases at V and 6 bases at J, with 11 bases in the middle. CDR3 protein: CASSFVGIDEKLFF. The CDR3 nucleotides read TGTGCCAGCAGCTTCGTGGGAATTGATGAAAAACTGTTTTTT.

This sequence joins TRBV27 and TRBJ1-5; weak D call: TRBD1 (5 bases). Germline-derived CDR1 and CDR2 are MNHEY and SMNVEV (reference sequence). V lost 2 bases and J lost 6, with 11 bases in between. The CDR3 length is 14 residues. The CDR3 sequence is CASSLNTGVQPQHF. In DNA form, the CDR3 reads TGTGCCAGCAGTTTAAACACAGGTGTTCAGCCCCAGCATTTT.

The chain links TRBV14 to TRBJ1-1; maybe TRBD1 (5 bases). Per the germline V gene, CDR1 is SGHDN and CDR2 is FVKESK. CDR3 length equals 18 residues. The V end was cut by 4 bases, the J end by 0 bases, with 21 bases between. The CDR3 DNA sequence: TGTGCCAGCAGCCGACCGGACAACGGGCAAGCCTTGAACACTGAAGCTTTCTTT. Residues: CASSRPDNGQALNTEAFF.

This chain links TRBV19 with TRBJ2-2, with D possibly TRBD1 on 5 matching bases. V shed 3 bases and J shed 2 bases, with 10 bases lying between them. CDR1 is LNHDA, CDR2 SQIVND, per germline (reference sequence). The CDR3 length is 15 residues. The CDR3: CASSIKGVNTGELFF. CDR3 nucleotides: TGTGCCAGTAGTATTAAAGGGGTCAACACCGGGGAGCTGTTTTTT.

The V call is TRBV15, the J call TRBJ1-4, with D perhaps matching TRBD1 (5 bases). The CDR3 has 14 amino acids. In germline, CDR1 is LNHNV, CDR2 YYDKDF (reference sequence). Trimming removed 2 bases from V and 7 bases from J, with 11 bases in between. The CDR3 spells CATSRQGRSEKLFF. In DNA, the CDR3 is TGTGCCACCAGCAGACAGGGTAGAAGTGAAAAACTGTTTTTT.

The chain has TRBV4-1 and TRBJ1-1, with no clear D. V dropped 0 bases and J dropped 8 bases, with 10 bases sitting between them. Germline V gene data show CDR1 as MGHRA and CDR2 as YSYEKL. The CDR3 consists of 13 residues. CDR3 bases: TGCGCCAGCAGCCAAGATAGGCTTGGGGAAGCTTTCTTT. Translated: CASSQDRLGEAFF.

The V gene is TRBV6-4, the J gene TRBJ1-2, with 9 bases matching TRBD1. The V gene end was trimmed by 6 bases and the J gene end by 7 bases; junction bases not matched to a gene: 3. Germline CDR1 reads MRHNA; CDR2 reads SNTAGT. The CDR3 extends over 12 amino acids. CDR3 bases: TGTGCCAGCAGGGGACAGGGCCGTGGCTACACCTTC. It translates to CASRGQGRGYTF.